This TCR beta chain comes out of a study of blood T cell repertoires in COVID-19. Repertoires were generated with immunoSEQ multiplex PCR, while TCRdb's copy carries only in-frame clones and drops some. This sample has more than 150,000 clones; 85% to 90% occur once, and the top ten carry less than 25%. CDR1 and CDR2 from the germline V gene are MNHNS and SASEGT. The CDR3 has 15 residues. The V end was cut by 7 bases, the J end by 2 bases, with 16 bases between. The chain is built from TRBV6-1 and TRBJ2-3; tentatively, D is TRBD1 (6 bases). Sequences were obtained from peripheral blood. The TCR was taken from a man in his sixties or seventies with active or convalescent COVID-19. As DNA, the CDR3 is TGTGCCAGCACCGCCGGGACACTCCTCACAGATACGCAGTATTTT. It codes for CASTAGTLLTDTQYF.